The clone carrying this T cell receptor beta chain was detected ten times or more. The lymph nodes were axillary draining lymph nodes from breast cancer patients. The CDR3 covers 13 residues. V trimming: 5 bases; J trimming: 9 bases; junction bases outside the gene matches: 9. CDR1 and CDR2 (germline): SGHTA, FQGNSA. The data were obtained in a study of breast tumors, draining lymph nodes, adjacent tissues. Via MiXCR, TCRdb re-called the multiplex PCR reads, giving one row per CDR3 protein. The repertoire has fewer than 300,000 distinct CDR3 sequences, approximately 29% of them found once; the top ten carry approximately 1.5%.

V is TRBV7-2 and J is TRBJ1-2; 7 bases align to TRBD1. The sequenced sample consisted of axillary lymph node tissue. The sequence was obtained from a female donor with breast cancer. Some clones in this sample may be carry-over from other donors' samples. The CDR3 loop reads CASSTGQLLSYTF. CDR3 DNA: TGTGCCAGCAGCACGGGACAGTTACTAAGCTACACCTTC. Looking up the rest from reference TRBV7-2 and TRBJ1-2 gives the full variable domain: GAGVSQSPSNKVTEKGKDVELRCDPISGHTALYWYRQSLGQGLEFLIYFQGNSAPDKSGLPSDRFSAERTGGSVSTLTIQRTQQEDSAVYLCASSTGQLLSYTFGSGTRLTVV.